These T cell receptor beta chains were read from a single sample in a study of tumor and adjacent non-tumor tissue in lung cancer. TCRdb reprocessed the multiplex PCR reads with MiXCR, giving one entry per CDR3 protein. The profile shows approximately 90,000 distinct CDR3 sequences, around 82% of them singletons. The sequenced material came from distant non-tumor lung tissue. Every receptor here comes from a woman aged 50 to 60 with non-small cell lung cancer. The CDR3 runs from the conserved cysteine through the conserved F or W. Each record gives: D gene, V gene, clone size, J gene, CDR3 DNA, CDR3 protein. D genes are given only for firm matches. Clone size is stated in some rows and not others, as once, few, many or a class when expanded.

-	TRBV7-8	-	TRBJ2-1	TGTGCCAGCACCTTTCTGGCGGGGCTTAATGAGCAACTCTTC	CASTFLAGLNEQLF
-	TRBV12-3/TRBV12-4	-	TRBJ2-2	TGTGCCAGCAGTTTACCGGGAGAGACCGCGGAGCTGTTTTTT	CASSLPGETAELFF
-	TRBV28	many	TRBJ2-1	TGTGCCAGCAGTTATAGAATGAATGAGCAGTTCTTC	CASSYRMNEQFF
-	TRBV6-1	-	TRBJ1-5	TGTGCCAGCTGGGAAGGGAATCAGCCACAGCATTTT	CASWEGNQPQHF
-	TRBV12-3/TRBV12-4	once	TRBJ2-1	TGTGCCAGCAGCCTAGGGTCAGGGGATGAGCAGTGCTTC	CASSLGSGDEQCF
-	TRBV10-3	-	TRBJ2-6	TGTGCCACCAGTGAATCGGACTCTGGGGCCAACGTCCTGACGTTC	CATSESDSGANVLTF
-	TRBV6-6	-	TRBJ2-7	TGTGCCAGCAGTTCACGGGACGGGCCCTACGGGCAGTACTTC	CASSSRDGPYGQYF
TRBD2	TRBV27	-	TRBJ2-3	TGTGCCAGCAGTTCCCAGCGGGAGGGACCTAGCACAGATACGCAGTATTTT	CASSSQREGPSTDTQYF
TRBD2	TRBV4-1	-	TRBJ2-7	TGCGCAAGCGGCGGGCTAGCGGGAGGGGAAAGGACCTACGAGCATTACTTC	CASGGLAGGERTYEHYF
TRBD1	TRBV5-6	-	TRBJ2-7	TGTGCCAGCAACTCATCCGGGACAGGGACGCCAACGTCCTACGAGCAGTACTTC	CASNSSGTGTPTSYEQYF
TRBD1	TRBV11-1	few	TRBJ2-2	TGTGCCGGCAGCCCACGGGACAGGGGGAGGACTAGACGGACCGGGGAGCTGTTTTTT	CAGSPRDRGRTRRTGELFF
-	TRBV11-2	-	TRBJ2-3	TGTGCCAGCAGCTTAGGGTCTAAGGATACGCGGTATTTT	CASSLGSKDTRYF
-	TRBV5-4	-	TRBJ2-1	TGTGCCAGCGGCTTAGGCAATAATGAGCAGTTCTTC	CASGLGNNEQFF
TRBD2	TRBV6-1	few	TRBJ2-7	TGTGCCAGCAGTGTCGGGGGGGAATACGAGCAGTACTTC	CASSVGGEYEQYF
-	TRBV7-9	many	TRBJ2-3	TGTGCCAGCAGCCCTGGGGGCTATCCCACAGATACGCAGTATTTT	CASSPGGYPTDTQYF
-	TRBV29-1	-	TRBJ1-5	TGCAGCGTTATGACGTGTGACAGCAATCAGCCCCAGCATTTT	CSVMTCDSNQPQHF
TRBD1	TRBV11-3	-	TRBJ1-1	TGTACCAGCAGCCAGACAGGGGTGAACACTGAAACTTTCTTT	CTSSQTGVNTETFF
-	TRBV6-1	many	TRBJ2-1	TGTGCCAGCAGTGAAGCGATCGGTCAGGGAAACAATGAGCAGTTCTTC	CASSEAIGQGNNEQFF
TRBD1	TRBV6-1	-	TRBJ2-3	TGTGCCAGTAGTCCGAGAGGGGGCCGCACAGATACGCAGTATTTT	CASSPRGGRTDTQYF
-	TRBV6-2/TRBV6-3	-	TRBJ2-1	TGTGCCAGCAGTTCCTTCGGCGGGATAGGGTTTGGTGAGCATTTCTTC	CASSSFGGIGFGEHFF
-	TRBV6-2/TRBV6-3	-	TRBJ2-5	TGTGCCAGCAGCCGCGAGGCAGGTCAAGAGACCCAATACTTC	CASSREAGQETQYF
-	TRBV4-2	-	TRBJ2-5	TGTGCCAACAGCCAAGAAAGAGGGTCTCAAGAGACCCAGTGGTTC	CANSQERGSQETQWF
-	TRBV5-4	-	TRBJ2-1	TGTGCCAGCAGCCCCCGGAGGGGGTCTGAACAGTTCTTC	CASSPRRGSEQFF
-	TRBV5-1	-	TRBJ2-2	TGCGCCAGCAGCTTGGTTCCCATGGAGGGGGCGAACACCTGGGAGCTGTTTTTT	CASSLVPMEGANTWELFF
-	TRBV4-1	-	TRBJ2-5	TGCGCCAGCAGCCAAGCGGAGGCGTTGGACCAGTACTTC	CASSQAEALDQYF
-	TRBV6-1	-	TRBJ1-2	TGTGCCAGCATGAGGGGGGGCAGGGACTATGGCTACACCTTC	CASMRGGRDYGYTF
TRBD1	TRBV11-1	-	TRBJ2-7	TGTGCCAGCAGCCCACTAGGGGACAGCACCTTCTACGAGCACTACTTC	CASSPLGDSTFYEHYF
-	TRBV28	-	TRBJ2-3	TGTGCCAGCAACTTAGGACCTCGACTATCCACAGATACGCTGTATTTT	CASNLGPRLSTDTLYF
TRBD2	TRBV11-1	-	TRBJ2-1	TGTGCCAGCAGCTTAGCGCCTAGCGGGAATCATGACCAGTTCTTC	CASSLAPSGNHDQFF
-	TRBV6-2/TRBV6-3	-	TRBJ2-3	TGTGTCTGCAGAAGTGTAGGAGGGGATACGCAGTATTTT	CVCRSVGGDTQYF
TRBD2	TRBV29-1	-	TRBJ2-7	TGTAGCGTTGGTAACGGGAGGTCCTACGAGCAGTGCTTC	CSVGNGRSYEQCF
-	TRBV11-1	-	TRBJ2-1	TGCGTCAGCAGCTCAGACCGCTGGGATGAGCAGTTCTTC	CVSSSDRWDEQFF
-	TRBV4-1	many	TRBJ2-1	TGCGCCAGCAGCCAAGATCAGATTAGCTTCAATGAGCAGTTCTTC	CASSQDQISFNEQFF
-	TRBV5-1	-	TRBJ2-2	TGCGCCAGCAGCATCCGCCTCGCGGCCACCAGGGAGCTGTCTTTT	CASSIRLAATRELSF
TRBD1	TRBV29-1	-	TRBJ2-3	TGCAGTGCCATACCGACAGGGCCCTCAGATACGCAGTATTTT	CSAIPTGPSDTQYF
-	TRBV11-2	-	TRBJ2-1	TGTGCCAGCAATTTAGAGGTGGCCAGTAGTGAGCAGTTCTTC	CASNLEVASSEQFF
-	TRBV11-2	-	TRBJ2-2	TGTGTCAGCGGTCTAGAAAACGGGGGTTCCGGGGAGCTGTTTTTT	CVSGLENGGSGELFF
-	TRBV6-2/TRBV6-3	-	TRBJ2-3	TGTGCCAGCACTTGGGGGCCTAGCGGAAATACAGTTACGCAGTATTTT	CASTWGPSGNTVTQYF
-	TRBV6-5	-	TRBJ1-4	TGTGTCAGCGGTTACAAAACAGATAATGAAAAACTGTTTTTT	CVSGYKTDNEKLFF
-	TRBV11-2	-	TRBJ2-2	TGTGCCAGCAATTTCGAGAGCACCGGGGAGCTGTTTTTT	CASNFESTGELFF
TRBD1	TRBV4-1	many	TRBJ1-1	TGCGCCAGCAGCCACCGTGGGACAGGGGGTTTTTCGGATGAAGCTTTCTTT	CASSHRGTGGFSDEAFF
-	TRBV7-9	-	TRBJ1-3	TGTGCCAGCAGCCTCCCTGGAAACACCATACATTTT	CASSLPGNTIHF
-	TRBV6-5	-	TRBJ2-1	TGTGTCAGCAGTGGTAGGAGCTCCTACAATGAGCAGTTCTTC	CVSSGRSSYNEQFF